Following are 24 T cell receptor beta chains from one sample sequenced in a study of blood T cell repertoires in COVID-19. Measured with immunoSEQ multiplex PCR; TCRdb has only the in-frame clones, and not every one. Among 55,000 to 80,000 clones, around nine tenths were seen once, and the ten largest hold over 0.95%. The sequencing sample was made of peripheral blood. The receptors shown here come from an older woman with acute or convalescent COVID-19.

This chain joins TRBV6-5 and TRBJ1-3, with D uncertain. Looked up from germline, CDR1 is MNHEY and CDR2 is SVGAGI. Trimming took off 2 bases at V and 0 bases at J, with 11 bases between the two ends. The CDR3 has 16 residues. The CDR3 region has the DNA TGTGCCAGCAGTTACGAGGTTTTCTCCTCTGGAAACACCATATATTTT. This gives the protein CASSYEVFSSGNTIYF.

The chain carries TRBV5-4 and TRBJ2-1; 7 nucleotides agree with TRBD1. Germline V gene lookup returns CDR1 SGHNT and CDR2 YYREEE (reference sequence). This CDR3 has 14 residues. Trimming at V came to 6 bases and at J to 10 bases, leaving 13 bases not matched to a gene. The CDR3 is CASTERGRQSEQFF. CDR3 DNA: TGTGCCAGCACTGAGAGGGGGCGCCAATCGGAGCAGTTCTTC.

The chain uses TRBV5-6 and TRBJ2-1, with 8 bases aligning to TRBD1. The V gene end was trimmed by 4 bases and the J gene end by 7 bases; junction bases not matched to a gene: 7. Germline values: CDR1 SGHDT, CDR2 YYEEEE. The CDR3 is 14 amino acids. CDR3 in amino acids: CASSIQGTGNEQFF. The CDR3 DNA sequence: TGTGCCAGCAGCATACAGGGGACAGGAAATGAGCAGTTCTTC.

The chain combines TRBV15 with TRBJ1-2; D unclear. The CDR3 is 12 residues long. The V and J ends lost 1 base and 4 bases respectively, with 4 bases between them. CDR1 is LNHNV and CDR2 is YYDKDF in the germline V gene (reference sequence). CDR3 DNA sequence: TGTGCCACCAGCAGAGGTCTCTATGGCTACACCTTC. This sequence encodes CATSRGLYGYTF.

The chain links TRBV24-1 to TRBJ2-3; TRBD2 agrees at 10 bases. V trimming: 4 bases; J trimming: 1 base; junction bases outside the gene matches: 4. There are 16 residues in the CDR3. Germline values: CDR1 KGHDR, CDR2 SFDVKD. The CDR3 DNA is TGTGCCACCAGTGACCCAGCGGGGGGGGGCACAGATACGCAGTATTTT. It translates to CATSDPAGGGTDTQYF.

The chain combines TRBV4-3 with TRBJ2-7; TRBD1 is a possible D gene (5 bases). CDR1 and CDR2 (germline): LGHNA, YSLEER. The germline V and J ends were trimmed by 9 bases and 6 bases, with 6 bases remaining between them. The CDR3 sequence is 9 residues long. The chain's CDR3 is CASRGEQYV. The CDR3 DNA follows: TGCGCCAGTAGGGGCGAGCAGTACGTC.

The chain recombines TRBV6-2 or TRBV6-3 with TRBJ2-3; 12 nucleotides agree with TRBD2. Germline V gene lookup returns CDR1 MNHEY and CDR2 SVGEGT. The CDR3 totals 18 residues. The J segment lost 6 bases and the V segment lost 4 bases, leaving 14 bases of the junction unmatched. The CDR3 coding sequence is TGTGCCAGCAGTTCACCCCGCCGGACTAGCGGGGCCCACGATACGCAGTATTTT. Protein sequence: CASSSPRRTSGAHDTQYF.

The rearrangement links TRBV2 to TRBJ2-7; 9 bases agree with TRBD1. In germline, CDR1 is SNHLY, CDR2 FYNNEI. The CDR3 loop spans 13 amino acids. Germline trimming cut 11 bases from V and 7 bases from J; bases unmatched to any gene: 12. CDR3 sequence reads: CAGTQGATGEQYV. CDR3 sequence (DNA): TGTGCCGGAACACAGGGGGCAACGGGGGAGCAGTACGTC.

CDR3 bases: TGTGCCAGCAGCTTACGACTAGCGGGGGAAACTAGCCCCAGGGATACGCAGTATTTT. This codes for CASSLRLAGETSPRDTQYF. V and J are TRBV7-8 and TRBJ2-3; 12 bases are a match to TRBD2. Trimming removed 2 bases from V and 6 bases from J; junction bases left unmatched: 15. CDR3 size: 19 residues. Germline V gene sequence: CDR1 SGHVS, CDR2 FQNEAQ.

This clone has a single count. The chain joins TRBV2 to TRBJ2-6; TRBD1 is a possible D gene (5 bases). This CDR3 has 16 amino acids. Germline V lookup: CDR1 SNHLY, CDR2 FYNNEI. V lost 0 bases and J 2 bases, leaving 8 bases between the germline ends. This CDR3 is CASSEAVRAGANVLTF. In DNA form, the CDR3 reads TGTGCCAGCAGTGAAGCGGTCAGGGCTGGGGCCAACGTCCTGACTTTC.

V usage is TRBV5-4 and J usage is TRBJ1-1, with D unclear. From germline, CDR1 is SGHNT and CDR2 YYREEE (reference sequence). The CDR3 is 13 amino acids. The V end lost 4 bases, the J end lost 7 bases, and 14 bases lay between the germline ends. The CDR3 region is CASSSNREIEAFF. DNA for the CDR3: TGTGCCAGCAGCAGTAACCGGGAGATTGAAGCTTTCTTT.

The CDR3 spells CASSQIAGGNTQYF. The DNA for the CDR3 is TGTGCCAGCAGCCAAATCGCAGGGGGAAATACGCAGTATTTT. The rearrangement uses TRBV3-1 (or the pseudogene TRBV3-2) and TRBJ2-3; 7 positions agree with TRBD1. Germline CDR1 LGHDT, CDR2 YNNKEL (reference sequence). V shed 2 bases, J shed 7 bases, and the junction held 6 bases outside the gene matches. The CDR3 totals 14 residues.

This clone appeared a few times. This chain links TRBV19 with TRBJ1-1; D is unclear. Trimming took off 1 base at V and 2 bases at J, with 14 bases between the two ends. This CDR3 contains 16 residues. Germline CDR1 reads LNHDA; CDR2 reads SQIVND (reference sequence). CDR3: CASSIGENSLNTEAFF. CDR3 DNA sequence: TGTGCCAGTAGTATAGGGGAGAACAGCTTAAACACTGAAGCTTTCTTT.

This chain connects TRBV7-9 to TRBJ2-1; 7 bases align to TRBD1. CDR1 and CDR2 (germline): SEHNR, FQNEAQ (reference sequence). V gave up 7 bases and J gave up 4 bases; unmatched junction bases: 7. This CDR3 has 14 amino acids. Here the CDR3 reads CASTPGQSYNEQFF. CDR3 DNA: TGTGCCAGCACCCCGGGACAGAGTTACAATGAGCAGTTCTTC.

The sample holds a few counts of this clone. V usage is TRBV20-1 and J usage is TRBJ2-3, with TRBD2 matching 15 bases. After removal of 4 bases from V and 3 bases from J, the junction contained 14 bases not matched to a gene. CDR3 size: 19 residues. Germline CDR1 DFQATT, CDR2 SNEGSKA (reference sequence). CDR3 coding DNA: TGCAGTGCTATTGACCCGGGACTAGCGGGAGGAGCGGGGACAGATACGCAGTATTTT. Its translation: CSAIDPGLAGGAGTDTQYF.

V is TRBV27 and J is TRBJ1-4; 7 nucleotides match TRBD1. Trimming at V came to 4 bases and at J to 3 bases, leaving 8 bases not matched to a gene. CDR1 is MNHEY, CDR2 SMNVEV, per germline (reference sequence). This CDR3 region has 16 residues. The CDR3, as DNA: TGTGCCAGCAGTTCCAACCCAGGGGGGCCTAATGAAAAACTGTTTTTT. Protein product: CASSSNPGGPNEKLFF.

The chain has TRBV6-1 and TRBJ1-2, with a tentative D call TRBD1 (5 bases). V lost 2 bases and J 2 bases, leaving 6 bases between the germline ends. Germline values: CDR1 MNHNS, CDR2 SASEGT. The CDR3 totals 13 residues. CDR3 sequence (DNA): TGTGCCAGCAGTGAACGGGGGAACTATGGCTACACCTTC. As protein: CASSERGNYGYTF.

J is TRBJ1-2 and V is TRBV11-2, with a weak D call TRBD1 (6 bases). Between the trimmed V and J ends, which lost 5 bases and 2 bases, there was a span of 12 bases. CDR1 is SGHAT, CDR2 FQNNGV, per germline. The CDR3 spans 14 residues. CDR3 sequence: CASSINTGNYGYTF. In nucleotides, the CDR3 is TGTGCCAGCAGCATAAACACAGGGAACTATGGCTACACCTTC. Using reference TRBV11-2 and TRBJ1-2 for the parts outside the CDR3, the full variable domain is EAGVAQSPRYKIIEKRQSVAFWCNPISGHATLYWYQQILGQGPKLLIQFQNNGVVDDSQLPKDRFSAERLKGVDSTLKIQPAKLEDSAVYLCASSINTGNYGYTFGSGTRLTVV.

The genes are TRBV20-1 and TRBJ1-1; D is possibly TRBD1 (5 bases). CDR1 is DFQATT, CDR2 SNEGSKA, per germline (reference sequence). The CDR3 contains 13 residues. The V end was cut by 3 bases, the J end by 0 bases, with 8 bases between. The CDR3, as DNA: TGCAGTGCTAGTAGGGGATTGAACACTGAAGCTTTCTTT. Its protein product is CSASRGLNTEAFF.

The genes are TRBV9 and TRBJ1-4; possibly TRBD1 for D (5 bases). The CDR3 consists of 16 residues. Between the trimmed V and J ends, which lost 0 bases and 1 base, there was a span of 10 bases. CDR1 and CDR2 (germline): SGDLS, YYNGEE. CDR3 in DNA: TGTGCCAGCAGCGTAGGTAGCAGGGTAACTAATGAAAAACTGTTTTTT. Encoded protein: CASSVGSRVTNEKLFF.

The rearrangement joins TRBV4-3 to TRBJ2-1; 7 bases map to TRBD2. This CDR3 is built from 18 residues. Germline V gives CDR1 LGHNA, CDR2 YSLEER. After removal of 0 bases from V and 4 bases from J, the junction contained 12 bases not matched to a gene. CDR3 sequence: CASSQDLSGGEGYNEQFF. The CDR3, as DNA: TGCGCCAGCAGCCAAGATCTGTCGGGGGGAGAAGGGTACAATGAGCAGTTCTTC.

The rearrangement links TRBV9 to TRBJ2-3; 9 nucleotides line up with TRBD2. The ends lost 0 bases at V and 3 bases at J; junction bases unmatched: 2. The CDR3 consists of 15 residues. The germline CDR1 and CDR2 sequences are SGDLS and YYNGEE. CDR3 sequence: CASSVGSGGTDTQYF. DNA for the CDR3: TGTGCCAGCAGCGTAGGAAGCGGGGGGACAGATACGCAGTATTTT.

In its sample, this clone was seen once. This rearrangement joins TRBV15 to TRBJ1-1; 7 bases map to TRBD1. The CDR3 sequence is 16 residues long. The V and J ends lost 0 bases and 1 base, in that order; junction bases with no gene match: 5. The V gene's germline CDR1 is LNHNV and CDR2 YYDKDF (reference sequence). For the CDR3, the DNA is TGTGCCACCAGCAGAGACCCACAGGGGCGGAACACTGAAGCTTTCTTT. This gives the protein CATSRDPQGRNTEAFF.

The gene calls are TRBV20-1 and TRBJ2-3, with D hard to call. Trimming removed 3 bases from V and 0 bases from J, with 7 bases in between. Germline V gene lookup returns CDR1 DFQATT and CDR2 SNEGSKA (reference sequence). There are 13 residues in the CDR3. The CDR3 region is CSASTPSTDTQYF. CDR3 bases: TGCAGTGCTAGTACTCCTAGCACAGATACGCAGTATTTT.